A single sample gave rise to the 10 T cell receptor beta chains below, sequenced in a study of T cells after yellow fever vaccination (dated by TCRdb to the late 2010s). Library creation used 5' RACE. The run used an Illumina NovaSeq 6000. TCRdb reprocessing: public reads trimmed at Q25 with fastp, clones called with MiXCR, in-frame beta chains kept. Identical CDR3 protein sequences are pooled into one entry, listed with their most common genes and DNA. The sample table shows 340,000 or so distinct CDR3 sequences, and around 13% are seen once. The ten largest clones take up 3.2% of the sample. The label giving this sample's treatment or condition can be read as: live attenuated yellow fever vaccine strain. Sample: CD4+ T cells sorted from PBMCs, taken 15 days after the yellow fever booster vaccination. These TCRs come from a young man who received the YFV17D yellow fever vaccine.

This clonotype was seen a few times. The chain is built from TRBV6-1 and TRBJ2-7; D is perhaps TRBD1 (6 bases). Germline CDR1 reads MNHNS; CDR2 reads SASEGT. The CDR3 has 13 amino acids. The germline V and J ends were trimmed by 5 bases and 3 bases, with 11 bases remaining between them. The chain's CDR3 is CASSLSQGYEQYF. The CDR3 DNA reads TGTGCCAGCAGTCTATCACAGGGCTACGAGCAGTACTTC.

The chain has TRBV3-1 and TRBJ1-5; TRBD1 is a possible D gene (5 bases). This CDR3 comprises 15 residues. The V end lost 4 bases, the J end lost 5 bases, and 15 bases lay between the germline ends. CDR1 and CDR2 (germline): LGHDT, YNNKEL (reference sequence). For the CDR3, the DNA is TGTGCCAGCAGCCTTAGACCTGGGGGTGATCAGCCCCAGCATTTT. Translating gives CASSLRPGGDQPQHF.

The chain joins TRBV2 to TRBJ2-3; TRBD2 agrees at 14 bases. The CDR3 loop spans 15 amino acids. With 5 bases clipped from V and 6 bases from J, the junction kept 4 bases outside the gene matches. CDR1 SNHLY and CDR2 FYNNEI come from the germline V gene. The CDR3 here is CASSNGLAGGDTQYF. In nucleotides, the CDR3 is TGTGCCAGCAGTAATGGACTAGCGGGGGGTGATACGCAGTATTTT. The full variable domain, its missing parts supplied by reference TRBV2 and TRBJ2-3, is EPEVTQTPSHQVTQMGQEVILRCVPISNHLYFYWYRQILGQKVEFLVSFYNNEISEKSEIFDDQFSVERPDGSNFTLKIRSTKLEDSAMYFCASSNGLAGGDTQYFGPGTRLTVL.

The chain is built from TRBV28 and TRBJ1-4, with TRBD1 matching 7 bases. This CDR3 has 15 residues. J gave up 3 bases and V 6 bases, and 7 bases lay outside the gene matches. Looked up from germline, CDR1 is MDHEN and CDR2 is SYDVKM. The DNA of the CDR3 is TGTGCCAGCAGCTGGGAGGGGGCCTCTAATGAAAAACTGTTTTTT. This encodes CASSWEGASNEKLFF. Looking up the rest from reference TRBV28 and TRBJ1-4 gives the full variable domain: DVKVTQSSRYLVKRTGEKVFLECVQDMDHENMFWYRQDPGLGLRLIYFSYDVKMKEKGDIPEGYSVSREKKERFSLILESASTNQTSMYLCASSWEGASNEKLFFGSGTQLSVL.

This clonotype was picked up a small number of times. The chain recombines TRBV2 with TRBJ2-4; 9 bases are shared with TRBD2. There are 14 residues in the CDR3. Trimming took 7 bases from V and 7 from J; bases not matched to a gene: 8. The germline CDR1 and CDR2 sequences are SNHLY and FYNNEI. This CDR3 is CASMGPAGGNIQYF. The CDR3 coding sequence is TGTGCCAGCATGGGGCCGGCGGGGGGGAACATTCAGTACTTC.

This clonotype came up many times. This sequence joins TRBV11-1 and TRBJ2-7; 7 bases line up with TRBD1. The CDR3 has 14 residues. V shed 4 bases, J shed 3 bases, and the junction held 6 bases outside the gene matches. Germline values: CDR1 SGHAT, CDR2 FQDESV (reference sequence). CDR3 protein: CASSYSTGFYEQYF. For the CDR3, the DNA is TGTGCCAGCAGCTATTCGACAGGGTTCTACGAGCAGTACTTC.

As DNA, the CDR3 is TGTGCCAGCTCCCAGACAGAACACACTGAAGCTTTCTTT. It encodes CASSQTEHTEAFF. The chain couples TRBV18 to TRBJ1-1; weak D call: TRBD1 (5 bases). Per the germline V gene, CDR1 is KGHSH and CDR2 is LQKENI. CDR3 length: 13 residues. Deletions cut 6 bases from V and 3 bases from J, with 11 bases between.

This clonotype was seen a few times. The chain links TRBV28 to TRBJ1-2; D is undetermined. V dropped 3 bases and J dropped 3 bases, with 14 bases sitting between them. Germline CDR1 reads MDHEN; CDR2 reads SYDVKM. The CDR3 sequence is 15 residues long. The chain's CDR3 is CASSFNPPEHYGYTF. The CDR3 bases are TGTGCCAGCAGTTTTAACCCCCCGGAGCACTATGGCTACACCTTC.

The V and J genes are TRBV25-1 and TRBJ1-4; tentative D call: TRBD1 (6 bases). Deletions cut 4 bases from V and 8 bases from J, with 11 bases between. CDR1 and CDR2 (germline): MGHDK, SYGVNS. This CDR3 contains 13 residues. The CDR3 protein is CASSVSGEEKLFF. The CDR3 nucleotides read TGTGCCAGCAGTGTATCAGGGGAAGAAAAACTGTTTTTT.

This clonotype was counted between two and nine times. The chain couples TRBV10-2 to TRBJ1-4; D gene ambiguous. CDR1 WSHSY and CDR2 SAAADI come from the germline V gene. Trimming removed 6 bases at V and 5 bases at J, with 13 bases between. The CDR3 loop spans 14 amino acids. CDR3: CASSPTGRNEKLFF. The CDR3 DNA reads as TGCGCCAGCAGCCCCACGGGCAGGAATGAAAAACTGTTTTTT.